Presented here are 6 T cell receptor beta chains from one specimen sequenced in a study of shared clonotypes between healthy human individuals. The repertoire was sequenced with immunoSEQ multiplex PCR; TCRdb's copy has only in-frame clones and lacks some. The table records around 2.5 million clones, roughly 93% of them present only once. The specimen sequenced was naive CD4+ T cells from PBMCs. Indicated subset: CD45RA+ positively selected. The receptors derive from a man in his late teens or twenties in good health. Some clones in this sample may be carry-over from other donors' samples.

The V call is TRBV7-9, the J call TRBJ2-1, with 7 nucleotides matching TRBD2. Trimming at V came to 5 bases and at J to 2 bases, leaving 12 bases not matched to a gene. Germline CDR1 and CDR2: SEHNR and FQNEAQ (reference sequence). The CDR3 length is 17 residues. CDR3 DNA: TGTGCCAGCAGCCCAGCTACCAAGACTAGCACCTACAATGAGCAGTTCTTC. Translating gives CASSPATKTSTYNEQFF.

This clone was recorded only once. CDR3 nucleotide sequence: TGTGCCATCAGTGAGTCCCTGGTGAACACTGAAGCTTTCTTT. Its translation: CAISESLVNTEAFF. V is TRBV10-3 and J is TRBJ1-1; D remains ambiguous. CDR1 is ENHRY and CDR2 is SYGVKD in the germline V gene. V was pared by 0 bases and J by 0 bases, with 5 bases between. This CDR3 is built from 14 residues.

The chain has TRBV5-1 and TRBJ1-5; D is uncertain. CDR1 SGHRS and CDR2 YFSETQ come from the germline V gene. The ends were cut back, 4 bases at V and 7 bases at J, with 9 bases in the middle. The CDR3 spans 12 residues. The DNA of the CDR3 is TGCGCCAGCAGCCCGAACGGGCAGCCCCAGCATTTT. It is translated as CASSPNGQPQHF.

The chain has TRBV4-1 and TRBJ1-2, with D maybe TRBD1 (6 bases). This CDR3 is built from 17 residues. Trimming removed 3 bases at V and 3 bases at J, with 20 bases between. Germline loops: CDR1 MGHRA, CDR2 YSYEKL. CDR3 loop: CASSHPRGGPSDYGYTF. The DNA for the CDR3 is TGCGCCAGCAGCCACCCGAGAGGGGGGCCGTCGGACTATGGCTACACCTTC.

The V gene is TRBV11-2, the J gene TRBJ2-1, with 11 positions matching TRBD1. J gave up 7 bases and V 4 bases, and 3 bases lay outside the gene matches. The CDR3 spans 14 residues. Germline assignment: CDR1 SGHAT and CDR2 FQNNGV. The CDR3 reads CASSSRDRGNEQFF. DNA for the CDR3: TGTGCCAGCAGCTCCAGGGACAGGGGGAATGAGCAGTTCTTC.

The V call is TRBV29-1, the J call TRBJ1-1; tentative D call: TRBD1 (5 bases). The germline V and J ends were trimmed by 4 bases and 3 bases, with 18 bases remaining between them. Germline V lookup: CDR1 SQVTM, CDR2 ANQGSEA. This CDR3 region has 15 residues. The CDR3 here is CSVAVRGGRDTEAFF. CDR3 nucleotides: TGCAGCGTTGCCGTTAGGGGCGGGCGCGACACTGAAGCTTTCTTT.